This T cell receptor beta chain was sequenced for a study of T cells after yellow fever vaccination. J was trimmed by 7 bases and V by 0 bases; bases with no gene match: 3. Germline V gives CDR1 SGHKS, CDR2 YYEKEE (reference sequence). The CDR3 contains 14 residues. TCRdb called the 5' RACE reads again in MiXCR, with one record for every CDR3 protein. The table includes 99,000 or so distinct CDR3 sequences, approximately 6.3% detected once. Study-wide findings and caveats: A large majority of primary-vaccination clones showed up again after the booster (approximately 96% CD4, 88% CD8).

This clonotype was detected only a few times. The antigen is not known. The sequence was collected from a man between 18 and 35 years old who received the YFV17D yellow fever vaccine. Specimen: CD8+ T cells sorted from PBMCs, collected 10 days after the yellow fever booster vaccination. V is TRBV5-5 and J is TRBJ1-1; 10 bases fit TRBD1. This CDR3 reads CASSLGQGAIEAFF. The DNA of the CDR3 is TGTGCCAGCAGCTTGGGACAGGGGGCGATTGAAGCTTTCTTT.